The sequence of this T cell receptor (beta chain) was determined in a study of technical replicates of blood from several donors. Here immunoSEQ multiplex PCR was the method, and the copy in TCRdb shows in-frame clones only, minus some. This sample has approximately 75,000 clones, with 75% to 85% found just once. Trimming at V came to 3 bases and at J to 0 bases, leaving 3 bases not matched to a gene. The CDR3 length is 15 residues. From germline, CDR1 is SGHRS and CDR2 YFSETQ. V usage is TRBV5-1 and J usage is TRBJ2-7; 10 nucleotides align to TRBD1. Material for sequencing was PBMCs. The receptor's source is a human donor in good health. Some clones in this sample may be carry-over from other donors' samples. CDR3 nucleotide sequence: TGCGCCAGCAGCTGGGACAGGGGTGTCTCCTACGAGCAGTACTTC. Translated, it gives CASSWDRGVSYEQYF.